This TCR beta chain was sequenced in a study of T cell responses to AZD1222 COVID-19 vaccine. Study-wide results and caveats: In all cases, repertoires were sampled only after the peak T cell response. The number of AZD1222 recipients seropositive at baseline was only six. CD4 TCRs covered the whole spike, strongest at regions 160-218 and 743-854. Two AZD1222 administrations were followed by greater Spike-specific TCR breadth and depth.

On this clone itself: Its antigen remains unidentified.

Assay used: immunoSEQ multiplex PCR; TCRdb lists only in-frame clones, some missing. The data show approximately 70,000 clones, with 88% seen just once and 4% to 5.5% held by the top ten. The sequence was obtained from an adult who received the MenACWY meningococcal vaccine as a control. The sample consisted of peripheral blood, taken 28 days after the second dose of the MenACWY control vaccine.

The chain's CDR3 is CAVALGSNQPQHF. DNA of the CDR3: TGTGCCGTGGCCCTGGGGAGCAATCAGCCCCAGCATTTT. This rearrangement joins TRBV6-5 to TRBJ1-5; D gene unclear. Per the germline V gene, CDR1 is MNHEY and CDR2 is SVGAGI. The germline V and J ends were trimmed by 11 bases and 1 base, with 12 bases remaining between them. The CDR3 loop spans 13 amino acids.